Each of the 17 T cell receptor beta chains below was sequenced from the same sample in a study of blood T cell repertoires in COVID-19 (dated by TCRdb to 2019 to 2021). Library creation used the immunoSEQ multiplex PCR assay. TCRdb took this table from immuneACCESS and kept in-frame rearrangements with V and J called. Such tables lack part of the clones; where checked against another copy, unresolved V genes explain under half of the gap, and the rest is unexplained. The sample table shows roughly 360,000 clones, and 70% to 90% are seen once. 1% to 1.5% of the sample is taken by the ten largest. Sequencing was carried out using PBMCs or T cells enriched from blood (not recorded which). All receptors derive from a man aged 30 to 45 who had recovered from COVID-19.

The chain couples TRBV2 to TRBJ2-7; D is undetermined. This CDR3 has 11 residues. Germline CDR1 is SNHLY and CDR2 is FYNNEI. V dropped 6 bases and J dropped 3 bases, with 6 bases sitting between them. The CDR3 coding sequence is TGTGCCAGCAGCCGTCTCTACGAGCAGTACTTC. It yields the protein CASSRLYEQYF.

J is TRBJ2-1 and V is TRBV4-3; 9 bases fit TRBD1. The CDR3 spans 15 residues. Germline V lookup: CDR1 LGHNA, CDR2 YSLEER. After removal of 0 bases from V and 8 bases from J, the junction contained 5 bases not matched to a gene. The CDR3: CASSQEGTGYDEQFF. The CDR3 DNA is TGCGCCAGCAGCCAAGAGGGGACAGGGTACGATGAGCAGTTCTTC.

The gene calls are TRBV6-4 and TRBJ2-7; 7 positions agree with TRBD1. V lost 6 bases to trimming and J lost 4 bases; unmatched junction nucleotides: 15. This CDR3 contains 16 residues. Germline V gene sequence: CDR1 MRHNA, CDR2 SNTAGT. CDR3 residues: CASSEKQGPKAYEQYF. As DNA, the CDR3 is TGTGCCAGCAGCGAAAAACAGGGGCCAAAGGCTTACGAGCAGTACTTC.

The chain is built from TRBV7-9 and TRBJ1-4, with TRBD1 as a possible D gene (5 bases). Germline loops: CDR1 SEHNR, CDR2 FQNEAQ (reference sequence). This CDR3 spans 14 amino acids. V lost 5 bases, J lost 7 bases, and 14 bases lay in between. This CDR3 is CASSLGVGSEKLFF. The CDR3 coding sequence is TGTGCCAGCAGCCTAGGGGTGGGGAGTGAAAAACTGTTTTTT.

V gene TRBV18 combines with J gene TRBJ2-7; 8 bases align to TRBD1. This CDR3 spans 17 amino acids. CDR1 KGHSH and CDR2 LQKENI come from the germline V gene. Trimming at V came to 1 base and at J to 6 bases, leaving 14 bases not matched to a gene. The CDR3 region has the DNA TGTGCCAGCTCACCACGCGGACAGGGACCTTCTTGGTCCGAGCAGTACTTC. This translates into CASSPRGQGPSWSEQYF.

This clone was observed once. This chain uses TRBV29-1 with TRBJ2-7, with a tentative D call TRBD1 (5 bases). This CDR3 is built from 11 residues. V was clipped by 7 bases and J by 6 bases, with 13 bases between them. Germline CDR1 SQVTM, CDR2 ANQGSEA. CDR3 sequence reads: CSAKQGVEQYF. The CDR3 bases are TGCAGCGCTAAACAAGGGGTCGAGCAGTACTTC.

The chain recombines TRBV27 with TRBJ2-5, with TRBD1 as a possible D gene (5 bases). The CDR3 sequence is 12 residues long. Per the germline V gene, CDR1 is MNHEY and CDR2 is SMNVEV (reference sequence). Trimming left V 3 bases short and J 5 bases short, with 7 bases between. DNA of the CDR3: TGTGCCAGCAGTTTGACAGACGAGACCCAGTACTTC. It specifies CASSLTDETQYF.

The chain uses TRBV7-2 and TRBJ2-5; D is perhaps TRBD1 (6 bases). The CDR3 spans 16 residues. Germline V gene lookup returns CDR1 SGHTA and CDR2 FQGNSA. Trimming removed 1 base from V and 5 bases from J, with 17 bases in between. The CDR3 DNA is TGTGCCAGCAGCTTAGAAGTTCAGGGGTGGAGGGAGACCCAGTACTTC. It is translated as CASSLEVQGWRETQYF.

This clone turned up a few times. The chain joins TRBV7-2 to TRBJ2-7, with TRBD2 matching over 10 bases. J gave up 4 bases and V 5 bases, and 8 bases lay outside the gene matches. Germline CDR1 reads SGHTA; CDR2 reads FQGNSA. This CDR3 region has 15 residues. CDR3 nucleotide sequence: TGTGCCAGCAGCGCGCAGGCTAGCGGGGGTTACGAGCAGTACTTC. Translated: CASSAQASGGYEQYF.

The chain has TRBV6-4 and TRBJ2-2; D ambiguous. This CDR3 contains 13 residues. The germline CDR1 and CDR2 sequences are MRHNA and SNTAGT. The V gene lost 2 bases and the J gene lost 3 bases, with 4 bases spanning the gap. In DNA form, the CDR3 reads TGTGCCAGCAGTGACATCGACACCGGGGAGCTGTTTTTT. It specifies CASSDIDTGELFF.

The chain uses TRBV2 and TRBJ1-6; D perhaps matches TRBD1 (6 bases). Germline-derived CDR1 and CDR2 are SNHLY and FYNNEI. V was shortened by 9 bases and J by 3 bases, with 18 bases between the two germline ends. CDR3 length: 16 residues. This CDR3 reads CASRDTPGVYNSPLHF. CDR3 sequence (DNA): TGTGCCAGTAGGGACACTCCAGGGGTCTATAATTCACCCCTCCACTTT.

This clone was seen just once. This chain joins TRBV19 and TRBJ1-2; 9 bases fit TRBD1. This CDR3 is built from 15 residues. CDR1 is LNHDA and CDR2 is SQIVND in the germline V gene (reference sequence). Trimming at V came to 3 bases and at J to 6 bases, leaving 8 bases not matched to a gene. CDR3 in amino acids: CASSMRDRVFDGYTF. The CDR3 bases are TGTGCCAGTAGTATGAGGGACAGGGTATTTGATGGCTACACCTTC.

The chain combines TRBV7-2 with TRBJ1-2; D ambiguous. The V gene's germline CDR1 is SGHTA and CDR2 FQGNSA. CDR3 size: 14 residues. V gave up 2 bases and J gave up 1 base, with 8 bases separating them. This chain's CDR3 is CASSLNPVNYGYTF. In DNA, the CDR3 is TGTGCCAGCAGCTTAAATCCAGTTAACTATGGCTACACCTTC.

This clone was detected only a few times. Written as DNA, the CDR3 is TGTGCCAGCAGCTTTTGGACAGGATATAGCAATCAGCCCCAGCATTTT. Translation gives CASSFWTGYSNQPQHF. The V gene is TRBV5-6, the J gene TRBJ1-5, with 7 bases lining up with TRBD1. CDR1 and CDR2 (germline): SGHDT, YYEEEE. Germline trimming cut 2 bases from V and 0 bases from J; bases unmatched to any gene: 5. The CDR3 is 16 residues long.

The rearrangement links TRBV30 to TRBJ1-4, with D maybe TRBD1 (6 bases). CDR3 size: 15 residues. Germline CDR1 reads GTSNPN; CDR2 reads SVGIG (reference sequence). Between the trimmed V and J ends, which lost 1 base and 2 bases, there was a span of 11 bases. In DNA form, the CDR3 reads TGTGCCTGGAGTGCGATTACAGGGACTAATGAAAAACTGTTTTTT. Its protein product is CAWSAITGTNEKLFF.

This clone is a singleton in its sample. The V and J genes are TRBV6-4 and TRBJ1-4; D is uncertain. Looked up from germline, CDR1 is MRHNA and CDR2 is SNTAGT. The germline V and J ends were trimmed by 8 bases and 3 bases, with 10 bases remaining between them. The CDR3 runs to 13 residues. The CDR3 is CASSRRPNEKLFF. The CDR3 DNA reads TGTGCCAGCTCGAGGCGACCTAATGAAAAACTGTTTTTT.

The J gene is TRBJ2-5, the V gene TRBV5-1; TRBD2 agrees at 11 bases. The ends lost 5 bases at V and 5 bases at J; junction bases unmatched: 5. This CDR3 is 14 amino acids long. The germline V gene encodes CDR1 SGHRS and CDR2 YFSETQ. The CDR3: CASRVLAGVETQYF. CDR3 coding DNA: TGCGCCAGCAGGGTACTAGCGGGGGTTGAGACCCAGTACTTC. The full variable domain, with the rest looked up from reference TRBV5-1 and TRBJ2-5, is KAGVTQTPRYLIKTRGQQVTLSCSPISGHRSVSWYQQTPGQGLQFLFEYFSETQRNKGNFPGRFSGRQFSNSRSEMNVSTLELGDSALYLCASRVLAGVETQYFGPGTRLLVL.